Here is one T cell receptor (beta chain) with its context. No cognate antigen has been identified for it. Per-base quality was not reported, and no clone a single base away is much larger than it. The library relied on the immunoSEQ multiplex PCR assay. TCRdb obtained this table from immuneACCESS and retained in-frame rearrangements with V and J assigned. These tables miss some clones; where compared with another copy, unresolved V genes account for less than half of the shortfall, and the remainder is unexplained. This sample is represented by around 96,000 clones; approximately 94% of them were singletons. 2.2% of the sample belongs to the ten largest clones. The data belong to a study of T cell changes during pregnancy in multiple sclerosis (dated by TCRdb to the late 2010s). Regarding the study in general: The study looked at changes in the T cell repertoire across pregnancy in women with multiple sclerosis.

V and J are trimmed by 5 bases and 5 bases, and the gene matches miss 11 bases of the junction. CDR3 length: 16 amino acids, cysteine to phenylalanine. CDR3 DNA only is kept here, 48 bases in frame from base 1. The CDR1 and CDR2 encoded by the germline V gene are SGHVS and FQNEAQ. The chain is made from TRBV7-8 and TRBJ1-4; TRBD1 lines up with 7 middle nucleotides. The TCR sequence derives from a female donor with multiple sclerosis, enrolled in a pregnancy study. Sequenced here: peripheral blood, sampled in the third trimester of pregnancy. DNA sequence: TGTGCCAGCAGCCGCCAGACAGGGTGGGGGAATGAAAAACTGTTTTTT. Its amino acids are CASSRQTGWGNEKLFF.